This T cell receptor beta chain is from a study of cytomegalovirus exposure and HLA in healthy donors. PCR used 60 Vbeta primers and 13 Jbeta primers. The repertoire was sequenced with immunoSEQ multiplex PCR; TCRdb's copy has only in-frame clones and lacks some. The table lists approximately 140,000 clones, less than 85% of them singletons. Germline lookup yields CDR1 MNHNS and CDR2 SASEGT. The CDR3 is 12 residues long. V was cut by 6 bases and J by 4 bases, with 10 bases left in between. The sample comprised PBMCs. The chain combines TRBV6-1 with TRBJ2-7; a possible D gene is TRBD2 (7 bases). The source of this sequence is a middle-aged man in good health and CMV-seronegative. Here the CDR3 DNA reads TGTGCCAGCAGGGAGGGGGGGTACGAGCAGTACTTC. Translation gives CASREGGYEQYF.